These 23 T cell receptor beta chains were sequenced from one sample in a study of CD8+ T cells in alopecia areata. As the sequencing template, cDNA was produced by extracting RNA and reverse transcribing it. Some clones are missing from TCRdb's copy, which holds only in-frame ones; the method was immunoSEQ multiplex PCR. The sample shows hundreds of thousands of clones, approximately 61% of them seen only once. This specimen consisted of CD4+ T cells sorted from blood, obtained at week 0. Receptors originate from a human donor with alopecia areata.

V is TRBV15 and J is TRBJ2-5; maybe TRBD1 (5 bases). Trimming left V 1 base short and J 7 bases short, with 7 bases between. Per the germline V gene, CDR1 is LNHNV and CDR2 is YYDKDF (reference sequence). This CDR3 spans 12 amino acids. This chain's CDR3 is CATSRAQGTQYF. The CDR3 region has the DNA TGTGCCACCAGCAGAGCCCAGGGGACCCAGTACTTC.

This clone turned up a few times. V gene TRBV29-1 combines with J gene TRBJ2-7; no reliable D call. In germline, CDR1 is SQVTM, CDR2 ANQGSEA. CDR3 length: 12 amino acids. Trimming took off 5 bases at V and 2 bases at J, with 10 bases between the two ends. The DNA of the CDR3 is TGCAGCGTTCAGAAACAAACCTACGAGCAGTACTTC. This codes for CSVQKQTYEQYF.

The chain has TRBV5-1 and TRBJ2-7, with D tentatively TRBD1 (6 bases). Trimming removed 4 bases from V and 0 bases from J, with 14 bases in between. In germline, CDR1 is SGHRS, CDR2 YFSETQ. This CDR3 contains 15 residues. The CDR3 sequence is CASSLQTGSSYEQYF. For the CDR3, the DNA is TGCGCCAGCAGCCTCCAAACAGGGAGCTCCTACGAGCAGTACTTC.

The chain combines TRBV30 with TRBJ2-1; D is perhaps TRBD1 (6 bases). Per the germline V gene, CDR1 is GTSNPN and CDR2 is SVGIG (reference sequence). The ends were cut back, 4 bases at V and 3 bases at J, with 13 bases in the middle. This CDR3 has 14 amino acids. This CDR3 reads CAWTPGHNYNEQFF. For the CDR3, the DNA is TGTGCCTGGACTCCGGGACACAACTACAATGAGCAGTTCTTC. Together with reference TRBV30 and TRBJ2-1, the CDR3 gives the full variable domain: SQTIHQWPATLVQPVGSPLSLECTVEGTSNPNLYWYRQAAGRGLQLLFYSVGIGQISSEVPQNLSASRPQDRQFILSSKKLLLSDSGFYLCAWTPGHNYNEQFFGPGTRLTVL.

This chain uses TRBV29-1 with TRBJ2-5, with 8 bases that match TRBD2. The length of the CDR3 is 12 residues. Trimming removed 5 bases from V and 13 bases from J; junction bases left unmatched: 12. Germline lookup yields CDR1 SQVTM and CDR2 ANQGSEA. CDR3 nucleotide sequence: TGCAGCGTTTTCCGGGAGCGGGGGCCGCGGTACTTC. This gives the protein CSVFRERGPRYF.

The table lists this clone with a count of one. The rearrangement links TRBV25-1 to TRBJ1-5; TRBD1 matches 11 bases. The CDR3 extends over 15 amino acids. V was clipped by 4 bases and J by 6 bases; unmatched bases: 5. Germline values: CDR1 MGHDK, CDR2 SYGVNS. The CDR3 coding sequence is TGTGCCAGCAGTGGGACAGGGGGCCTAGGTCAGCCCCAGCATTTT. Translation: CASSGTGGLGQPQHF.

The genes are TRBV29-1 and TRBJ1-1, with D tentatively TRBD1 (6 bases). CDR3 length: 14 residues. The V gene's germline CDR1 is SQVTM and CDR2 ANQGSEA. V lost 4 bases to trimming and J lost 5 bases, with 17 bases between them. The CDR3 nucleotides read TGCAGCGTTGTCCAGGGAGGGGGTTTTACTGAAGCTTTCTTT. Its protein product is CSVVQGGGFTEAFF. Full variable domain (remainder filled in from reference TRBV29-1 and TRBJ1-1): SAVISQKPSRDICQRGTSLTIQCQVDSQVTMMFWYRQQPGQSLTLIATANQGSEATYESGFVIDKFPISRPNLTFSTLTVSNMSPEDSSIYLCSVVQGGGFTEAFFGQGTRLTVV.

This chain connects TRBV29-1 to TRBJ2-7; TRBD1 agrees at 9 bases. This CDR3 region has 15 residues. Unmatched junction bases numbered 13, after V lost 7 bases and J lost 3 bases. CDR1 is SQVTM, CDR2 ANQGSEA, per germline. The CDR3 sequence: CSALRGDRDHYEQYF. CDR3 DNA sequence: TGCAGCGCCCTGAGGGGGGACAGGGACCACTACGAGCAGTACTTC.

The chain employs TRBV14 and TRBJ2-1, with TRBD2 matching 10 bases. Germline V gene sequence: CDR1 SGHDN, CDR2 FVKESK. The V gene end was trimmed by 4 bases and the J gene end by 6 bases; junction bases not matched to a gene: 9. The CDR3 extends over 16 amino acids. The CDR3 loop is CASSPLLAGERNEQFF. DNA for the CDR3: TGTGCCAGCAGCCCCCTTCTAGCGGGGGAACGCAATGAGCAGTTCTTC.

The chain couples TRBV6-1 to TRBJ1-4, with D hard to call. Trimming removed 4 bases from V and 11 bases from J, with 11 bases in between. CDR1 is MNHNS and CDR2 is SASEGT in the germline V gene. This CDR3 region has 12 residues. CDR3 in DNA: TGTGCCAGCAGTGTGGCCCGTGGGAAACTGTTTTTT. It specifies CASSVARGKLFF.

This clone was counted only a few times. The chain employs TRBV30 and TRBJ1-6; D is uncertain. The V end was cut by 2 bases, the J end by 6 bases, with 8 bases between. This CDR3 is built from 13 residues. Per the germline V gene, CDR1 is GTSNPN and CDR2 is SVGIG (reference sequence). The CDR3 loop reads CAWSRQANSPLHF. CDR3 in DNA: TGTGCCTGGAGTCGGCAGGCTAATTCACCCCTCCACTTT. Complete variable domain (other parts from reference TRBV30 and TRBJ1-6): SQTIHQWPATLVQPVGSPLSLECTVEGTSNPNLYWYRQAAGRGLQLLFYSVGIGQISSEVPQNLSASRPQDRQFILSSKKLLLSDSGFYLCAWSRQANSPLHFGNGTRLTVT.

This clone was observed a few times. The chain has TRBV30 and TRBJ1-6, with D uncertain. Germline CDR1 reads GTSNPN; CDR2 reads SVGIG (reference sequence). The V and J ends lost 0 bases and 9 bases respectively, with 6 bases between them. The CDR3 is 12 residues long. The CDR3 sequence is CAWSVPPSPLHF. The CDR3 DNA follows: TGTGCCTGGAGTGTACCTCCTTCACCCCTCCACTTT.

A word on this clone: One end of the junction does not line up with germline, which may come from a read error. The CDR3 region is CASSDHETQYF. The CDR3 DNA reads as TGTGCCAGCAGTGACCATGAGACCCAGTACTTC. V usage is TRBV2 and J usage is TRBJ2-5; D is unresolved. The CDR3 sequence is 11 residues long. CDR1 is SNHLY and CDR2 is FYNNEI in the germline V gene.

This clone was seen more than once but under ten times. The V and J genes are TRBV29-1 and TRBJ1-4; maybe TRBD1 (6 bases). Between the trimmed V and J ends, which lost 8 bases and 8 bases, there was a span of 18 bases. Germline CDR1 SQVTM, CDR2 ANQGSEA. The CDR3 sequence is 13 residues long. CDR3 sequence reads: CSFRPSGDEKLFF. DNA for the CDR3: TGCAGCTTCCGGCCGTCAGGGGACGAAAAACTGTTTTTT.

The V call is TRBV9, the J call TRBJ2-7, with 11 positions matching TRBD2. The CDR3 length is 17 residues. V lost 4 bases and J lost 3; bases outside the gene matches: 12. In germline, CDR1 is SGDLS, CDR2 YYNGEE. DNA of the CDR3: TGTGCCAGCAGCCCCGGCGGGACTAGCGGTTATATCTACGAGCAGTACTTC. Translated, it gives CASSPGGTSGYIYEQYF. The full variable domain, with the rest looked up from reference TRBV9 and TRBJ2-7, is DSGVTQTPKHLITATGQRVTLRCSPRSGDLSVYWYQQSLDQGLQFLIQYYNGEERAKGNILERFSAQQFPDLHSELNLSSLELGDSALYFCASSPGGTSGYIYEQYFGPGTRLTVT.

This rearrangement joins TRBV7-9 to TRBJ2-3; perhaps D is TRBD1 or TRBD2 (5 bases each). V was pared by 0 bases and J by 6 bases, with 16 bases between. Germline V CDR1 and CDR2: SEHNR, FQNEAQ (reference sequence). CDR3 length: 16 amino acids. The CDR3 spells CASSLALNGAWDTQYF. The CDR3, as DNA: TGTGCCAGCAGCTTAGCTCTAAACGGGGCATGGGATACGCAGTATTTT.

The chain couples TRBV27 to TRBJ2-2; TRBD1 is a possible D gene (5 bases). The CDR3 loop spans 16 amino acids. The germline V gene has CDR1 MNHEY and CDR2 SMNVEV (reference sequence). Trimming removed 5 bases from V and 5 bases from J, with 18 bases in between. CDR3: CASSPGHSGITGELFF. The CDR3, as DNA: TGTGCCAGCAGTCCCGGACATTCTGGGATTACCGGGGAGCTGTTTTTT.

The chain uses TRBV7-9 and TRBJ1-1; D is ambiguous. The CDR3 contains 14 residues. The V gene's germline CDR1 is SEHNR and CDR2 FQNEAQ (reference sequence). The germline V and J ends were trimmed by 5 bases and 1 base, with 11 bases remaining between them. CDR3 residues: CASSDPRGNTEAFF. CDR3 sequence (DNA): TGTGCCAGCAGCGACCCCCGCGGGAACACTGAAGCTTTCTTT.

The chain uses TRBV7-6 and TRBJ2-5; D possibly matches TRBD1 or TRBD2 (5 bases each). The V and J ends lost 5 bases and 6 bases respectively, with 10 bases between them. This CDR3 spans 12 amino acids. The V gene's germline CDR1 is SGHVS and CDR2 FNYEAQ. CDR3 bases: TGTGCCAGCAGCCCTGAGGGGAAGACCCAGTACTTC. This translates into CASSPEGKTQYF. Together with reference TRBV7-6 and TRBJ2-5, the CDR3 gives the full variable domain: GAGVSQSPRYKVTKRGQDVALRCDPISGHVSLYWYRQALGQGPEFLTYFNYEAQQDKSGLPNDRFSAERPEGSISTLTIQRTEQRDSAMYRCASSPEGKTQYFGPGTRLLVL.

This chain links TRBV15 with TRBJ2-7; D is ambiguous. Trimming took 0 bases from V and 3 from J, leaving 3 bases between them. The V gene's germline CDR1 is LNHNV and CDR2 YYDKDF (reference sequence). This CDR3 contains 12 residues. The DNA of the CDR3 is TGTGCCACCAGCAGAGATAGCTACGAGCAGTACTTC. Its translation: CATSRDSYEQYF.

As for this clone: One end of the junction fails to match germline, which may point to a read error. The V call is TRBV2, the J call TRBJ2-5; D gene uncertain. The CDR3 contains 12 residues. Germline loops: CDR1 SNHLY, CDR2 FYNNEI. This chain's CDR3 is CASSTHQETQYF. The CDR3 DNA sequence: TGTGCCAGCAGTACCCATCAGGAGACCCAATACTTC. Full variable domain (rest looked up from reference TRBV2 and TRBJ2-5): EPEVTQTPSHQVTQMGQEVILRCVPISNHLYFYWYRQILGQKVEFLVSFYNNEISEKSEIFDDQFSVERPDGSNFTLKIRSTKLEDSAMYFCASSTHQETQYFGPGTRLLVL.

V usage is TRBV12-5 and J usage is TRBJ1-2; D is uncertain. V gave up 1 base and J gave up 4 bases, with 10 bases separating them. The CDR3 has 14 residues. Germline loops: CDR1 LGHNT, CDR2 FRNRAP. The chain's CDR3 is CASGLDIFGYGYTF. For the CDR3, the DNA is TGTGCTAGTGGTTTGGATATATTTGGCTATGGCTACACCTTC.

V and J are TRBV29-1 and TRBJ1-1; 7 nucleotides align to TRBD1. The V gene's germline CDR1 is SQVTM and CDR2 ANQGSEA. There are 11 residues in the CDR3. Trimming at V came to 5 bases and at J to 5 bases, leaving 2 bases not matched to a gene. As DNA, the CDR3 is TGCAGCGTTTACAGGGGTACTGAAGCTTTCTTT. Protein: CSVYRGTEAFF.